The T cell receptor (beta chain) under discussion was sequenced for a study of PD-L1 blockade in urothelial cancer. About the research overall: In the mid-2010s, patients got going on atezolizumab, taking 1,200 mg intravenously every 3 weeks. Peripheral blood specimens exhibited a median yield of around 150,000 T cells. At 3 weeks (second dose) and 6 weeks after starting treatment, blood was analyzed.

The germline V gene encodes CDR1 SGDLS and CDR2 YYNGEE. V lost 0 bases, J lost 1 base, and 8 bases stayed unmatched. The CDR3 is made up of 17 amino acids. Using immunoSEQ multiplex PCR, the repertoire was profiled, and TCRdb retains in-frame clones only, with some absent. This sample has 50,000 to 70,000 clones; 70% to 90% occur once, and the top ten carry roughly 1.6%. Time point described: pretreatment peripheral blood. A total of 1 to 8 samples per patient were collected pretreatment and on-treatment. The V gene is TRBV9, the J gene TRBJ2-3; 7 bases line up with TRBD2. This receptor was taken from a man in his 70s with urothelial cancer. The sequencing used PBMCs, collected around atezolizumab (anti-PD-L1) treatment. The CDR3 spells CASSVVGGSSGTDTQYF. The CDR3 DNA reads as TGTGCCAGCAGCGTAGTCGGCGGGAGTTCGGGCACAGATACGCAGTATTTT.